This entry features one T cell receptor beta chain sequence. The target antigen is unknown. This entry belongs to a study of neoadjuvant anti-PD-1 for oral cavity cancer. Overall study context: Non-progressing patients received a fourth nivolumab dose near day 43, then surgery on days 50-56.

Patients had newly diagnosed, untreated stage II-IVA oral cavity squamous cell carcinoma. Germline CDR1 SGHNT, CDR2 YYREEE (reference sequence). The CDR3 contains 16 residues. V trimming: 4 bases; J trimming: 4 bases; junction bases outside the gene matches: 6. Assay: immunoSEQ multiplex PCR; the TCRdb copy retains only in-frame clones and omits some. The sample carries about 14,000 clones, over 55% recorded once. Findings of the study overall: Higher pretreatment blood Treg/Th17 ratios correlated with higher pretreatment blood and lower post-treatment tumor TCRbeta clonality. Only a few patients per response group were TCR-analyzed; validation needed.

The clonotype originates from a person aged 35-79 years with oral cavity squamous cell carcinoma. Sequences were derived from PBMCs, sampled before nivolumab (anti-PD-1) treatment. This chain joins TRBV5-4 and TRBJ2-2; 11 bases agree with TRBD1. The CDR3, as DNA: TGTGCCAGCAGCCCTGGGACAGGGGGTGGCACCGGGGAGCTGTTTTTT. Translating it yields CASSPGTGGGTGELFF.